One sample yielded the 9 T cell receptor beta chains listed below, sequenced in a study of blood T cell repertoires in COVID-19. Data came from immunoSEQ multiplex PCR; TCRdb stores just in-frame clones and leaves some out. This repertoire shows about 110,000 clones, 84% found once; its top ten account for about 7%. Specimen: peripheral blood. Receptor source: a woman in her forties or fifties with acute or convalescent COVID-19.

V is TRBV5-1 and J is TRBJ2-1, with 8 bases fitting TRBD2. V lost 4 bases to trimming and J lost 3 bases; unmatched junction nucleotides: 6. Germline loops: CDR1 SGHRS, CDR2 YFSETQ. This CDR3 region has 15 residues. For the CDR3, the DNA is TGCGCCAGCAGCCCCGGGGGGGGCGACTACAATGAGCAGTTCTTC. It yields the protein CASSPGGGDYNEQFF.

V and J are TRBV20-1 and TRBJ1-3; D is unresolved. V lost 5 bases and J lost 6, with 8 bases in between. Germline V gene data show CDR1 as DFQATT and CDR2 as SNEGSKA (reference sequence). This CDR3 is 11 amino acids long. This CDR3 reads CSALNLNTIYF. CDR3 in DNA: TGCAGTGCTCTAAACTTAAACACCATATATTTT.

CDR3 nucleotides: TGTGCCAGCAGCGTTAGGAGGGAGGGTAGTGCCCAGTACTTC. This translates into CASSVRREGSAQYF. This chain uses TRBV9 with TRBJ2-5, with 7 bases that match TRBD2. The CDR3 spans 14 residues. With V trimmed by 2 bases and J by 9 bases, 10 bases remained unmatched. Germline V CDR1 and CDR2: SGDLS, YYNGEE.

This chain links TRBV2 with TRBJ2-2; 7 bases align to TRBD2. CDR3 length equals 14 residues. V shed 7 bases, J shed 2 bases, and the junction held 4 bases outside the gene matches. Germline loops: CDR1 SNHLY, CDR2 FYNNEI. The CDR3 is CASKRDSNTGELFF. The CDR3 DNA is TGTGCCAGCAAGCGGGACTCCAACACCGGGGAGCTGTTTTTT.

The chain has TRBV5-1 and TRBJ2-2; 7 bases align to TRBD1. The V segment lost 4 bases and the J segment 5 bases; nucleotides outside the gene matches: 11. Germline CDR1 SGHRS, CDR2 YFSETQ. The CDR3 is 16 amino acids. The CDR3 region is CASSRQATGRTGELFF. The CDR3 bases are TGCGCCAGCAGCAGACAAGCGACAGGGAGAACCGGGGAGCTGTTTTTT.

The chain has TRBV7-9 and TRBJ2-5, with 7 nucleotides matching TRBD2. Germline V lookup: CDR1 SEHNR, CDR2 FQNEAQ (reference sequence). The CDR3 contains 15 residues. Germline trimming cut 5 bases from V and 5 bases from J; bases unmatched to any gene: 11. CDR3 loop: CASSAAGPSGETQYF. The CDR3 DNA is TGTGCCAGCAGCGCAGCGGGACCATCTGGGGAGACCCAGTACTTC.

CDR3 DNA sequence: TGTGCCAGCGCTTCGGGGTCTAACTATGGCTACACCTTC. Its translation is CASASGSNYGYTF. V usage is TRBV21-1 and J usage is TRBJ1-2. TRBV21-1 is described as a pseudogene. CDR3 size: 13 residues.

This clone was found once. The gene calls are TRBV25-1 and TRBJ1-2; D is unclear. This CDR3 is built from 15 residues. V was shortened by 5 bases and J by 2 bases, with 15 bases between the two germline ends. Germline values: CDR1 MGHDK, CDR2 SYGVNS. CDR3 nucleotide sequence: TGTGCCAGCAGTCCACCGGATCGACTAAACTATGGCTACACCTTC. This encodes CASSPPDRLNYGYTF.

CDR3 coding DNA: TGCGCCAGCAGCTGGACTAGCGGGGGGCTTAACACCGGGGAGCTGTTTTTT. It specifies CASSWTSGGLNTGELFF. This chain connects TRBV5-1 to TRBJ2-2; 14 nucleotides align to TRBD2. The CDR3 covers 17 residues. The J segment lost 2 bases and the V segment lost 3 bases, leaving 3 bases of the junction unmatched. Germline V gene sequence: CDR1 SGHRS, CDR2 YFSETQ.